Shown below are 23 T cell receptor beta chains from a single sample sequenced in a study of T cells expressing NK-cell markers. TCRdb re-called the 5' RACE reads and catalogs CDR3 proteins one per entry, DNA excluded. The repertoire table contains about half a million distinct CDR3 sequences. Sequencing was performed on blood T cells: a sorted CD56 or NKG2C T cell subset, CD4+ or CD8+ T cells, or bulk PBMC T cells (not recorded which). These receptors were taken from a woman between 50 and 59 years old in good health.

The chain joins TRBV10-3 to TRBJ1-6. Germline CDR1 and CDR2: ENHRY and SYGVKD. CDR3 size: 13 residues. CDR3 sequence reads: CAISTDADSPLHF.

CDR3 in amino acids: CASSQDRPSGRAWTDTQYF. The rearrangement joins TRBV4-2 to TRBJ2-3; the D call of TRBD2 rests on TCRdb alone, since no DNA is present to check it. The CDR3 length is 19 residues. Per the germline V gene, CDR1 is LGHNA and CDR2 is YNFKEQ.

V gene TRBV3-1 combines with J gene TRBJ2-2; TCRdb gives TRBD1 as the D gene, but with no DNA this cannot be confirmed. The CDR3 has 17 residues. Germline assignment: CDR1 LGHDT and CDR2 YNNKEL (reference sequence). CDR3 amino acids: CASSRLPGTGDTGELFF.

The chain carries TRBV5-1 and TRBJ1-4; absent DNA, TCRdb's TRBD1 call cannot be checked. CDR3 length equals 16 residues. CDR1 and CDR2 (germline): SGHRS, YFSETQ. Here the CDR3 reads CASSLELWDGREKLFF.

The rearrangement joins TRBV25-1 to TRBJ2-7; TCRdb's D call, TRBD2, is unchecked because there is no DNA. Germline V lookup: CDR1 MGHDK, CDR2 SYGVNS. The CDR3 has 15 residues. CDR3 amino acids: CASSEPLGGSHEQYF.

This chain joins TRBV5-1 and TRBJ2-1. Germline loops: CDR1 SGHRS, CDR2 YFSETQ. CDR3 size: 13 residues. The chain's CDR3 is CASSLGVYNEQFF.

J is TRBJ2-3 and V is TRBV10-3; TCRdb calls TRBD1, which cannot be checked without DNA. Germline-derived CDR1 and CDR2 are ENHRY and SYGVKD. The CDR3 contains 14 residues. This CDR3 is CAIGGQGGTDTQYF.

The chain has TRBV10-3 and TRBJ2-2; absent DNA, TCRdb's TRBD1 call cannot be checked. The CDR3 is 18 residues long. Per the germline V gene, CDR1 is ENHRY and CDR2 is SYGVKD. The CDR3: CAISERIHRGLGAGELFF.

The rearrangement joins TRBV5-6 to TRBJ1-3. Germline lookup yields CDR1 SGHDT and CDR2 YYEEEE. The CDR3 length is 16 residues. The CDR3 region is CASSLYEEPAGNTIYF.

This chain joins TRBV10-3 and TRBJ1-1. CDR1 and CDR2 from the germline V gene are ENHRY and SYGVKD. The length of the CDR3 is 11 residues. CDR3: CAISEGRMAFF.

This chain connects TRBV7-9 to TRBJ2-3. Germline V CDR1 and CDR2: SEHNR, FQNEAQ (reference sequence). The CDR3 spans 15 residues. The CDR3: CASSLALVFTDTQYF.

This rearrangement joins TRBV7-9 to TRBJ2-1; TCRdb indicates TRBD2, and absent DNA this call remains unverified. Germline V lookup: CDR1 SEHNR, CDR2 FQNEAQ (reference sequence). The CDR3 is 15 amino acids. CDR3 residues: CASSSGLHTYNEQFF.

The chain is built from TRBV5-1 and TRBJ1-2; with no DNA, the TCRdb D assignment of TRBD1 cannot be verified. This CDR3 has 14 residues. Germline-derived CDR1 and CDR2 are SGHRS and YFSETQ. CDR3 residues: CASSTRSGNYGYTF.

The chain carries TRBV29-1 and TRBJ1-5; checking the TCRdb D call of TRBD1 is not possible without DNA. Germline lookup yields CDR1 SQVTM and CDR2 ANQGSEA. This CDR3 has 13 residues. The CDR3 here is CSVGWGSGQPQHF.

The CDR3 sequence: CSSTDGSYEQYF. The chain employs TRBV29-1 and TRBJ2-7. The CDR3 covers 12 residues. The germline gives CDR1 SQVTM, CDR2 ANQGSEA.

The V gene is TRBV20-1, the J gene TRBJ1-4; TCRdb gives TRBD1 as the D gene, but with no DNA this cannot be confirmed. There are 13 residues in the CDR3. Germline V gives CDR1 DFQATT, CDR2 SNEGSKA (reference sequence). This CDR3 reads CSASYGRGEKLFF.

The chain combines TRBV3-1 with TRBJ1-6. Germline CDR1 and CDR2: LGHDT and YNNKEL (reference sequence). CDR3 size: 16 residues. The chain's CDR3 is CASSLRGSSYNSPLHF.

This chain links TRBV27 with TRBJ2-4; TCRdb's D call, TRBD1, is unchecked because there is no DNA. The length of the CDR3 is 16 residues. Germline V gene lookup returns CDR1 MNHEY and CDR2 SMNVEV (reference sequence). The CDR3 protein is CASSLSGGASKNIQYF.

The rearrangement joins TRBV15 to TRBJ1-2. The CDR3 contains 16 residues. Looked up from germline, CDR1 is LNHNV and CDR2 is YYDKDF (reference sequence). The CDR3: CATSRELDQIGDGYTF.

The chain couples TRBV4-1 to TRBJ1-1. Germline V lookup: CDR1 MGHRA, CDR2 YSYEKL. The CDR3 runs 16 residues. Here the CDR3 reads CASSRLPGYLNTEAFF.

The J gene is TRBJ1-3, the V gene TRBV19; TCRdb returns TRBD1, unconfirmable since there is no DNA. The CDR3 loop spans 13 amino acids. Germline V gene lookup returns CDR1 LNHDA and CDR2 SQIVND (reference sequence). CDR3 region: CASGQGAGNTIYF.

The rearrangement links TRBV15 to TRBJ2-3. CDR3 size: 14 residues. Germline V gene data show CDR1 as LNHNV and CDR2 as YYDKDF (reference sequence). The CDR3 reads CATSRGQIPDTQYF.

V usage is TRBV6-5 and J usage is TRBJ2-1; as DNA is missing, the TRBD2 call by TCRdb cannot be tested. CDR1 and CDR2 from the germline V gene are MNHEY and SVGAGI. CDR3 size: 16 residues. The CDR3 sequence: CASSQTSGRSYNEQFF.